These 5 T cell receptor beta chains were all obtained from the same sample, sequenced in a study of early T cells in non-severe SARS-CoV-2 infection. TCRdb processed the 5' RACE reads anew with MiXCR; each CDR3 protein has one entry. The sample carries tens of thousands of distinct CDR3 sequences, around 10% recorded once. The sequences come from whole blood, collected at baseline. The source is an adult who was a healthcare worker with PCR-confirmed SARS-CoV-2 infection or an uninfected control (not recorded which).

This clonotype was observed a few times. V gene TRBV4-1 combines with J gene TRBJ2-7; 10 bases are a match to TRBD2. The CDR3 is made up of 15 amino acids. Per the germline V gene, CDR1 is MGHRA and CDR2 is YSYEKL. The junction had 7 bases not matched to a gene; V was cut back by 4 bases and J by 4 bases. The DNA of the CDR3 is TGCGCCAGCAGCCTACCGGGACTAGCGACGTACGAGCAGTACTTC. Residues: CASSLPGLATYEQYF.

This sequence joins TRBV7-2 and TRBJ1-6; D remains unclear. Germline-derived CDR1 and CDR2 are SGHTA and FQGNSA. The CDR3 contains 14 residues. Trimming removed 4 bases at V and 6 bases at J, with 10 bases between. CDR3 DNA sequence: TGTGCCAGCAGCTCCAAAGTAGCTAATTCACCCCTCCACTTT. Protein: CASSSKVANSPLHF.

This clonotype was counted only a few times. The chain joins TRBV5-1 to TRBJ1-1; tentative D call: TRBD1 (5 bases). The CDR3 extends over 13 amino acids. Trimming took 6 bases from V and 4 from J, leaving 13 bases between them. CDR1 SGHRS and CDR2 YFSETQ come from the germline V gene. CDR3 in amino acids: CASTTRGRTEAFF. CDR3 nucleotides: TGCGCCAGCACCACCCGGGGCCGCACTGAAGCTTTCTTT.

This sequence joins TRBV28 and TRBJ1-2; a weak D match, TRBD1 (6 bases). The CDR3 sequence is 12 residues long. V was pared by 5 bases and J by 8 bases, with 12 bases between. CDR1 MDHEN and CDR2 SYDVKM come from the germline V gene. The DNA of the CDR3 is TGTGCCAGCAGTCTGGACAGCAGGGGCTACACCTTC. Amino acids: CASSLDSRGYTF.

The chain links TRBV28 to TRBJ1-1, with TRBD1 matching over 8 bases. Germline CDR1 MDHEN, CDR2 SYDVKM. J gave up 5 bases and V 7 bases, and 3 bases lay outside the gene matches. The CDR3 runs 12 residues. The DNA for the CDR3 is TGTGCCAGCATCACAGGGGGGACTGAAGCTTTCTTT. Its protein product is CASITGGTEAFF.